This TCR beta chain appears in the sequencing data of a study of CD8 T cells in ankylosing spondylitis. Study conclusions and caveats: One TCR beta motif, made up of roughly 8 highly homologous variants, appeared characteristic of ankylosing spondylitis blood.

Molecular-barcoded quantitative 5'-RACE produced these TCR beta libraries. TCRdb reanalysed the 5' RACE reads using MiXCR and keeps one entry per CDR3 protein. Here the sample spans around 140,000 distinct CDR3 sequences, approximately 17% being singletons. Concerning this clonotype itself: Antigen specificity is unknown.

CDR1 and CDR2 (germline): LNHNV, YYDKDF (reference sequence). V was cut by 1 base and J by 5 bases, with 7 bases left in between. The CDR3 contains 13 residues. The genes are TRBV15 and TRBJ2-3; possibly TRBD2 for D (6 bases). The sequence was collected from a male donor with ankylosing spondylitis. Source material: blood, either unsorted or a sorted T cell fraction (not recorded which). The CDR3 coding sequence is TGTGCCACCAGCAGAGGGGAGGAAGATACGCAGTATTTT. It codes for CATSRGEEDTQYF.